This T cell receptor (beta chain) was recorded in a study of metastatic and nonmetastatic thyroid tumors. Study details: From malignant and benign thyroid patients, repertoires in blood and in tumor or nodule tissue were compared.

The count of this clone is one. Its antigen is not known. The study, taken as a whole, reports: Compared with benign nodules, malignant thyroid tumors were reported to have significantly higher TCR beta diversity in both blood and tumor.

With MiXCR, TCRdb reprocessed the PCR reads. The sample includes 15,000 to 20,000 clones, about 25% of them seen just once. The entire patient cohort was treatment-naive prior to thyroid surgery. The specimen sequenced was adjacent normal tissue. The source is a female donor with papillary thyroid cancer or a benign thyroid nodule (not recorded which). Some clones in this sample may be carry-over from other donors' samples.

The CDR3 reads CASSLGAGTQAGPLHF. For the CDR3, the DNA is TGTGCCAGCAGCTTAGGGGCCGGGACCCAGGCAGGGCCCCTCCACTTT. This chain uses TRBV7-8 with TRBJ1-6; the D gene is possibly TRBD1 (5 bases). CDR1 and CDR2 from the germline V gene are SGHVS and FQNEAQ. The length of the CDR3 is 16 residues. The germline V and J ends were trimmed by 1 base and 13 bases, with 20 bases remaining between them.